Listed here are 7 T cell receptor beta chains from one sample, sequenced in a study of chemoradiotherapy in HPV16-positive cancers (dated 2022 in TCRdb). Library creation used the immunoSEQ multiplex PCR assay. TCRdb obtained this table from immuneACCESS and retained in-frame rearrangements with V and J assigned. These tables miss some clones; where compared with another copy, unresolved V genes account for less than half of the shortfall, and the remainder is unexplained. The sample table contains some 28,000 clones; only one count was recorded for more than 75% of them. Over 4.5% of the sample is held by the ten biggest clonotypes. The sample in question was blood, obtained from a patient who underwent chemoradiotherapy. The receptors originated from a human donor with HPV-associated anogenital cancer.

Of note for this clone: This specimen includes other DNA sequences encoding the same CDR3. The gene calls are TRBV9 and TRBJ1-1, with 7 bases lining up with TRBD1. The germline V gene encodes CDR1 SGDLS and CDR2 YYNGEE. J was trimmed by 6 bases and V by 2 bases; bases with no gene match: 7. This CDR3 spans 14 amino acids. This CDR3 reads CASSVGTEASEAFF. The CDR3 bases are TGTGCCAGCAGCGTCGGGACAGAGGCCTCTGAAGCTTTCTTT.

The chain couples TRBV5-6 to TRBJ1-6; 7 bases agree with TRBD1. V was pared by 5 bases and J by 8 bases, with 13 bases of the junction left unmatched. The CDR3 contains 16 residues. Germline V gives CDR1 SGHDT, CDR2 YYEEEE. CDR3 DNA sequence: TGTGCCAGCAGTCAAAAACAGGGGACTGCTTATTCACCCCTCCACTTT. Its translation is CASSQKQGTAYSPLHF. The full variable domain, its missing parts supplied by reference TRBV5-6 and TRBJ1-6, is DAGVTQSPTHLIKTRGQQVTLRCSPKSGHDTVSWYQQALGQGPQFIFQYYEEEERQRGNFPDRFSGHQFPNYSSELNVNALLLGDSALYLCASSQKQGTAYSPLHFGNGTRLTVT.

This sequence joins TRBV7-2 and TRBJ2-1; the match to TRBD2 covers 12 bases. This CDR3 region has 18 residues. V shed 3 bases, J shed 12 bases, and the junction held 18 bases outside the gene matches. Looked up from germline, CDR1 is SGHTA and CDR2 is FQGNSA. The CDR3 loop reads CASSFVGQKLAGGMRQFF. CDR3 in DNA: TGTGCCAGCAGCTTTGTGGGCCAAAAACTAGCGGGGGGCATGCGGCAGTTCTTC.

The CDR3 nucleotides read TGTGCCAGCAGTTACGGCTTGAACTATAATTCACCCCTCCACTTT. Amino acids: CASSYGLNYNSPLHF. The rearrangement joins TRBV6-5 to TRBJ1-6; D unclear. The CDR3 loop spans 15 amino acids. V lost 2 bases to trimming and J lost 3 bases, with 8 bases between them. Germline V CDR1 and CDR2: MNHEY, SVGAGI.

The chain combines TRBV7-2 with TRBJ1-2; D remains unclear. This CDR3 has 16 amino acids. V lost 0 bases, J lost 1 base, and 12 bases lay in between. Germline V CDR1 and CDR2: SGHTA, FQGNSA. The CDR3 is CASSLALADYNYGYTF. The CDR3 DNA is TGTGCCAGCAGCTTAGCCCTCGCAGACTATAACTATGGCTACACCTTC.

This clone has just a few counts. The V and J genes are TRBV5-1 and TRBJ1-5; 10 positions agree with TRBD1. CDR3 length equals 14 residues. After removal of 4 bases from V and 7 bases from J, the junction contained 5 bases not matched to a gene. The germline V gene encodes CDR1 SGHRS and CDR2 YFSETQ. In DNA, the CDR3 is TGCGCCAGCAGCCTAGGACAGGGGGGCCAGCCCCAGCATTTT. As protein: CASSLGQGGQPQHF. Filled out from reference TRBV5-1 and TRBJ1-5, the complete variable domain reads KAGVTQTPRYLIKTRGQQVTLSCSPISGHRSVSWYQQTPGQGLQFLFEYFSETQRNKGNFPGRFSGRQFSNSRSEMNVSTLELGDSALYLCASSLGQGGQPQHFGDGTRLSIL.

This chain joins TRBV7-9 and TRBJ2-3; D unclear. V was shortened by 2 bases and J by 1 base, with 22 bases between the two germline ends. Germline-derived CDR1 and CDR2 are SEHNR and FQNEAQ (reference sequence). There are 19 residues in the CDR3. CDR3 in DNA: TGTGCCAGCAGCTTATTTCTAGTTTTTGTGGGGTCTGGCACAGATACGCAGTATTTT. Protein: CASSLFLVFVGSGTDTQYF.